A single T cell receptor (beta chain) is shown here with its context. This entry belongs to a study of blood T cell repertoires in COVID-19. Whole-study context: Acute and convalescent COVID-19 specimens originated in the United States, Italy and Spain. T cells, B-cell-depleted T cells, or PBMCs provided the cDNA or gDNA that served as material.

V was clipped by 1 base and J by 0 bases; unmatched bases: 8. The CDR3 totals 19 residues. In germline, CDR1 is LNHNV, CDR2 YYDKDF (reference sequence). Under the authors' procedure: For nucleated cells, counts were estimated from reference gene primer amplification. Repertoires were generated with immunoSEQ multiplex PCR, while TCRdb's copy carries only in-frame clones and drops some. V and J calls and clone size are copied from that table; D and trimming were computed from the DNA. This sample carries under 200,000 clones, more than 65% of them seen once, and the ten largest clones take about 2.7%.

The sequenced material came from peripheral blood. This sequence originates from a human donor with acute or convalescent COVID-19. The donor label of this sample is uncertain. This rearrangement joins TRBV15 to TRBJ2-1; 11 bases map to TRBD2. CDR3 nucleotide sequence: TGTGCCACCAGCAGAGCCGGGACTAGCGGTACCAGCTCCTACAATGAGCAGTTCTTC. Residues: CATSRAGTSGTSSYNEQFF.